The following is a TCR beta chain sequence with its context. No antigen is known for it. The CDR3 loop spans 14 amino acids. The germline gives CDR1 MNHEY, CDR2 SVGAGI. Trimming took 4 bases from V and 2 from J; bases not matched to a gene: 2. Sampled while nominally healthy, donors likely had unrecorded immune exposures. The data were obtained in a study of cytomegalovirus exposure and HLA in healthy donors. Study results and limitations: The study recorded more than 150 TCR beta chains that were cytomegalovirus-associated. TRBV6-2, TRBV6-3 and some other V segments were unresolvable in 87-base-pair reads. The study carried out a later analysis of TCR beta sequences. It associated 16,951 of them with specific HLA alleles at a false discovery rate of 0.05.

With 60 Vbeta and 13 Jbeta primers, the PCR was carried out. TCRdb's copy holds only in-frame clones and misses some; the assay was immunoSEQ multiplex PCR. Found here are approximately 73,000 clones, roughly 64% of them singletons; the top ten hold approximately 5.4%. This clonotype originated in a man aged 30-40 years in good health and CMV-seropositive. Sequencing input: PBMCs. V gene TRBV6-5 combines with J gene TRBJ2-5; 9 positions match TRBD1. This chain's CDR3 is CASSLTGGQETQYF. CDR3 nucleotide sequence: TGTGCCAGCAGTTTGACAGGGGGACAAGAGACCCAGTACTTC.